These T cell receptor beta chains were read from a single sample in a study of T-cell reconstitution after alpha-beta-depleted transplantation in children. TCRdb recomputed calls from the PCR reads with MiXCR, one row per CDR3 protein. Among a few hundred thousand distinct CDR3 sequences listed, roughly a quarter were seen once. The starting material was PBMCs, mostly from graft donor cells, obtained 360 days after TCRalphabeta/CD19-depleted stem cell transplant. Receptor source: a female patient between 2 and 10 years old who had a stem cell transplant for congenital amegakaryocytic thrombocytopenia, so the T cells may come from the graft donor. The conserved cysteine and the conserved F or W are not part of the CDR3 here. The D gene is left open where the match is weak.

-	12	TRBV6-5	ASSYARDYNEQF
-	11	TRBV28	ASSLLGRETQY
-	13	TRBV6-2/TRBV6-3	ASSSRTADQETQY
TRBD1	12	TRBV29-1	SAGFPGTGGTHF
-	13	TRBV5-5	ASSSALLNTGELF
-	12	TRBV4-2	ASSPLTSGNEQF
-	16	TRBV27	ASSKSGAGSSTNEKLF
-	14	TRBV11-2	ASSLNPWGESGEAF
-	8	TRBV6-1	ASSSGGRY
TRBD2	13	TRBV2	ASSIGTSGYNEQF
-	12	TRBV12-3/TRBV12-4	AMQGQTNTGELF
TRBD1	13	TRBV28	ASSFDRGREETQY
-	11	TRBV12-3/TRBV12-4	ASSLTASYEQY
-	12	TRBV5-1	ASSLGSKTGELF